This T cell receptor (beta chain) emerged from a study of human T cells and chemical hapten exposure. For the study at large: Each patient's scalp received weekly diphenylcyclopropenone throughout the approximately 25-week study. Study conclusions and caveats: Large CDR3 similarity clusters arose significantly more often from expanded TCRs than from controls.

TCRdb ran MiXCR on the RACE reads and lists one entry per CDR3 protein. The profile shows 89,000 or so distinct CDR3 sequences, less than 8.5% of them singletons. CDR1 is DFQATT and CDR2 is SNEGSKA in the germline V gene (reference sequence). The ends lost 6 bases at V and 0 bases at J; junction bases unmatched: 13. CDR3 length equals 17 residues. Time point given: patch test 2, 6 weeks after DPC sensitization. The treatment is: therapeutic diphenylcyclopropenone sensitization with weekly scalp DPC. The study enrolled 18 to 70-year-old alopecia patients suitable for DPC. Total RNA came from unfractionated whole blood. This clonotype was found a few times. What it binds is not known.

The receptor was derived from a young woman with alopecia areata. Some clones in this sample may be carry-over from other donors' samples. The gene calls are TRBV20-1 and TRBJ1-4; 7 bases map to TRBD1. This material consisted of whole blood, taken in connection with sensitization to the hapten diphenylcyclopropenone (DPC). The CDR3 DNA sequence: TGCAGTGCCCGGACAGGCCCCGGGGGTGCAACTAATGAAAAACTGTTTTTT. Its protein is CSARTGPGGATNEKLFF.